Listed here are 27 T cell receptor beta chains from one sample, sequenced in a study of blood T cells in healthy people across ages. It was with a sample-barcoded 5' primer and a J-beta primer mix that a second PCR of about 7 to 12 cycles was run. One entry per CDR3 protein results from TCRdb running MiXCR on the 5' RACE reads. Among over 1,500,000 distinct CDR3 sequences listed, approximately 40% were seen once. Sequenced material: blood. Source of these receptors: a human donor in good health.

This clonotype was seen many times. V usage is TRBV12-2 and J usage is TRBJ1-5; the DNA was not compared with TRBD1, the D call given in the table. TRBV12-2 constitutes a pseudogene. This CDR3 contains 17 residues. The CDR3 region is CASRLVNPPGSNQPQHF. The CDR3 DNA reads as TGTGCAAGTCGCTTAGTTAACCCACCCGGGAGCAATCAGCCCCAGCATTTT.

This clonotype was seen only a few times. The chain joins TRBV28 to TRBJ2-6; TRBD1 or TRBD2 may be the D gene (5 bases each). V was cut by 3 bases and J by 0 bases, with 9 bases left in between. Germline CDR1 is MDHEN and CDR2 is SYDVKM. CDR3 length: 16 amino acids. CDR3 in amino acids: CASSFRGVSGANVLTF. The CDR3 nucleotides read TGTGCCAGCAGTTTCCGAGGGGTCTCTGGGGCCAACGTCCTGACTTTC.

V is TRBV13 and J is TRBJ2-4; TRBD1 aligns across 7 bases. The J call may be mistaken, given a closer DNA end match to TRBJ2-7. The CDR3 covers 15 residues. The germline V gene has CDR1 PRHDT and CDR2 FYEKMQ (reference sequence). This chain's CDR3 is CASSPRPNRGNEQYF. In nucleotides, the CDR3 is TGTGCCAGCAGCCCACGCCCAAACAGGGGCAACGAGCAGTACTTC.

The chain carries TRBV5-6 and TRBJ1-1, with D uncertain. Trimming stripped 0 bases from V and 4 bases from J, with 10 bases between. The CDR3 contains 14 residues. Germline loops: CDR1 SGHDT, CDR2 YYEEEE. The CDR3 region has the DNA TGTGCCAGCAGCTTGGAAGTCGCGAGCACTGAAGCTTTCTTT. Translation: CASSLEVASTEAFF.

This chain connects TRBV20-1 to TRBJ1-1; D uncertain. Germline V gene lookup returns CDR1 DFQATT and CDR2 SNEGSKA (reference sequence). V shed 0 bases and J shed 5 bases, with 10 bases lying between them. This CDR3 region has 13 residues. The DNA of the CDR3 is TGCAGTGCTAGAGATGGAATGGTGACTGAAGCTTTCTTT. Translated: CSARDGMVTEAFF.

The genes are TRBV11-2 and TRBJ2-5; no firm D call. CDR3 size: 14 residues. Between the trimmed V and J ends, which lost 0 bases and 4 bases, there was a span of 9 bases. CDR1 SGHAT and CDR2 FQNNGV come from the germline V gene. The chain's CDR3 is CASSLDPSSETQYF. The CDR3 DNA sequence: TGTGCCAGCAGCTTAGATCCTAGTTCAGAGACCCAGTACTTC. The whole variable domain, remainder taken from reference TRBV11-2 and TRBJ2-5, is EAGVAQSPRYKIIEKRQSVAFWCNPISGHATLYWYQQILGQGPKLLIQFQNNGVVDDSQLPKDRFSAERLKGVDSTLKIQPAKLEDSAVYLCASSLDPSSETQYFGPGTRLLVL.

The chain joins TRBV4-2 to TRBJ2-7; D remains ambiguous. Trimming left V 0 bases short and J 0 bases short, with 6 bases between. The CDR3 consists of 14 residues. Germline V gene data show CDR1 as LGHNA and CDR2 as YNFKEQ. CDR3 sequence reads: CASSQELSSYEQYF. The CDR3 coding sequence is TGTGCCAGCAGCCAAGAGTTGAGCTCCTACGAGCAGTACTTC.

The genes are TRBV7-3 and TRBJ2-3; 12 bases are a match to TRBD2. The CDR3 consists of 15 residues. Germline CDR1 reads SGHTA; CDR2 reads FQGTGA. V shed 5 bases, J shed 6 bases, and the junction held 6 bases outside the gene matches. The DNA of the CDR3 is TGTGCCAGCAGCCCTAGCGGGGGGGCGGTGGATACGCAGTATTTT. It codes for CASSPSGGAVDTQYF.

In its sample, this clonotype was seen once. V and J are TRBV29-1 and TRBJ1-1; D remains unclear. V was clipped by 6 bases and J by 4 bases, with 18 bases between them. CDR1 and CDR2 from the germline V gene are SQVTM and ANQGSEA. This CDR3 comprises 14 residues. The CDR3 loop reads CSVALRAGITEAFF. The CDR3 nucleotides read TGCAGCGTGGCGTTAAGGGCGGGGATCACTGAAGCTTTCTTT.

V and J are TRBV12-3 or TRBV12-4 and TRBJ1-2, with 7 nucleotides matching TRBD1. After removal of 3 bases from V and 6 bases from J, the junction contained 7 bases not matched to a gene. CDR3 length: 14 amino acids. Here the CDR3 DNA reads TGTGCCAGCAGTTTGAACAGGGGTTTAGATGGCTACACCTTC. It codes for CASSLNRGLDGYTF.

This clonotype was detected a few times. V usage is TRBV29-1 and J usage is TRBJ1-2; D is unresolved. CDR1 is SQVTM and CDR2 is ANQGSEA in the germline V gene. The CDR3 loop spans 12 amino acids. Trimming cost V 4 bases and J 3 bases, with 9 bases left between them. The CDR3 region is CSVGAGHYGYTF. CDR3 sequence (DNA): TGCAGCGTTGGCGCGGGTCACTATGGCTACACCTTC.

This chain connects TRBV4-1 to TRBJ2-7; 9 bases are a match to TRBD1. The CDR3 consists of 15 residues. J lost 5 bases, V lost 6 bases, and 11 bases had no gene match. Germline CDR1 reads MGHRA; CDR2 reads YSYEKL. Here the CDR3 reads CASSPSPGQGHEQYF. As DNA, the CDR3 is TGCGCCAGCAGTCCCTCGCCGGGACAGGGACACGAGCAGTACTTC.

The CDR3, as DNA: TGCAGCGTTGTGGGGCAGACTAATGAAAAACTGTTTTTT. This codes for CSVVGQTNEKLFF. The rearrangement links TRBV29-1 to TRBJ1-4, with a weak D call TRBD1 (5 bases). The V and J ends lost 4 bases and 2 bases respectively, with 8 bases between them. Germline loops: CDR1 SQVTM, CDR2 ANQGSEA. The CDR3 has 13 residues.

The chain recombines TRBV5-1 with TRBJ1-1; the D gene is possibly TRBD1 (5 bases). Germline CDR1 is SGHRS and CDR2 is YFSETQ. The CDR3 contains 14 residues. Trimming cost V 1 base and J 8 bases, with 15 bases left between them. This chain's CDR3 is CASSLRDSRGEAFF. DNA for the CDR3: TGCGCCAGCAGCTTGCGCGACAGCCGGGGGGAAGCTTTCTTT.

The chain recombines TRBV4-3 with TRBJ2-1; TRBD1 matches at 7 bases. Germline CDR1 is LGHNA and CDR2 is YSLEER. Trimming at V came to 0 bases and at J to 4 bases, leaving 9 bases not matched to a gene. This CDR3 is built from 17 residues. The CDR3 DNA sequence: TGCGCCAGCAGCCAAGATATTACAGGGGCAAGGTACAATGAGCAGTTCTTC. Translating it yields CASSQDITGARYNEQFF.

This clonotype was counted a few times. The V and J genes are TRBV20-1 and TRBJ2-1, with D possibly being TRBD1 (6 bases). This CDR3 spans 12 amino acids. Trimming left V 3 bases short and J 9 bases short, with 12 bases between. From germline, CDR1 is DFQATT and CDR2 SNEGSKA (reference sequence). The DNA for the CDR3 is TGCAGTGCTAGGTTACAAGGGGGTGAGCAGTTCTTC. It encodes CSARLQGGEQFF.

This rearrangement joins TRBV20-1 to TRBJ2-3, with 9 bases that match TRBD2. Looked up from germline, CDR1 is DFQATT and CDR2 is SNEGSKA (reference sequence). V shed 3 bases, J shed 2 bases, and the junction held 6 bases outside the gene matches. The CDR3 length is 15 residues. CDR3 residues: CSASMRGGTTDTQYF. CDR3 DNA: TGCAGTGCTAGTATGCGGGGGGGCACCACAGATACGCAGTATTTT.

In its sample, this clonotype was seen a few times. The CDR3 sequence is CASSFNRGNTEAFF. The CDR3 region has the DNA TGTGCCAGCAGCTTTAACAGGGGGAACACTGAAGCTTTCTTT. The chain combines TRBV6-5 with TRBJ1-1; TRBD1 aligns across 7 bases. CDR3 size: 14 residues. V lost 6 bases, J lost 1 base, and 5 bases stayed unmatched. Germline assignment: CDR1 MNHEY and CDR2 SVGAGI.

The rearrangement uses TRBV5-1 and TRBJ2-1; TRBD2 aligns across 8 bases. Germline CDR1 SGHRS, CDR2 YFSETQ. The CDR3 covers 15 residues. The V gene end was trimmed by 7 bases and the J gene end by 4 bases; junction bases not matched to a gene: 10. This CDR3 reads CASAAEAGAYNEQFF. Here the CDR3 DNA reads TGCGCCAGCGCTGCTGAAGCGGGGGCGTACAATGAGCAGTTCTTC.

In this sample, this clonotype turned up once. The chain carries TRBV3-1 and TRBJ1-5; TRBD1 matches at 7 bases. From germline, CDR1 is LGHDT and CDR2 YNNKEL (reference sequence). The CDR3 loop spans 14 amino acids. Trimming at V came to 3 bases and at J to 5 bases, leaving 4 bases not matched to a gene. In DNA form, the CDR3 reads TGTGCCAGCAGCCATCGAGGGACAGATCAGCCCCAGCATTTT. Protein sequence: CASSHRGTDQPQHF.

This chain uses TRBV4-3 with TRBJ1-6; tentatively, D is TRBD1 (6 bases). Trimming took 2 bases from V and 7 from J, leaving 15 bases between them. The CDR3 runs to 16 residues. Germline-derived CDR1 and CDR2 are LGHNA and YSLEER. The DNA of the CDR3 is TGCGCCAGCAGCCAAACGAGGGACAACTCAAATTCACCCCTCCACTTT. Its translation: CASSQTRDNSNSPLHF.

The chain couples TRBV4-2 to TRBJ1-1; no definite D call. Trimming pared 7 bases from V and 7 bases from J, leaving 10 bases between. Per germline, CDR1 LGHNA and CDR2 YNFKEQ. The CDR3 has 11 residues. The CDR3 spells CASTAGGEAFF. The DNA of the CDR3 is TGTGCCAGCACCGCCGGTGGTGAAGCTTTCTTT.

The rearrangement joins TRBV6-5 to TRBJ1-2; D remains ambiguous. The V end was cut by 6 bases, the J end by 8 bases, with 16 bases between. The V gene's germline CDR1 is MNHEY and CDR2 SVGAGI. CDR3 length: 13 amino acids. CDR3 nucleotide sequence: TGTGCCAGCAGGGATCGGGAGCTAGGGGGCTACACCTTC. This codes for CASRDRELGGYTF.

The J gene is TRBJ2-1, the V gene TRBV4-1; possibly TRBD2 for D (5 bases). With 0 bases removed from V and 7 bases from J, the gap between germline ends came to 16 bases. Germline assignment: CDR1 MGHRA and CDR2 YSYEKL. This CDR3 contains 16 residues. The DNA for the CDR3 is TGCGCCAGCAGCCAAGAGCCGAGCGGCGTCAATAATGAGCAGTTCTTC. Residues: CASSQEPSGVNNEQFF.

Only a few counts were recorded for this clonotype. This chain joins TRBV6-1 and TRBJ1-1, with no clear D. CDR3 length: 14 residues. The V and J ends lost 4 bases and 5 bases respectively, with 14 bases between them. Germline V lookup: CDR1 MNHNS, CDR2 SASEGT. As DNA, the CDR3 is TGTGCCAGCAGTGCCACTGTAATGTGGACTGAAGCTTTCTTT. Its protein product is CASSATVMWTEAFF.

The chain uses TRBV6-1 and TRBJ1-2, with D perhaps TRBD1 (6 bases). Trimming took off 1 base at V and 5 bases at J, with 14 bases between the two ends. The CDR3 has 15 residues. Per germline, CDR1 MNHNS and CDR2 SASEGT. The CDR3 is CASSEVVGTSYGYTF. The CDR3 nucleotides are TGTGCCAGCAGTGAAGTTGTCGGGACATCATATGGCTACACCTTC.

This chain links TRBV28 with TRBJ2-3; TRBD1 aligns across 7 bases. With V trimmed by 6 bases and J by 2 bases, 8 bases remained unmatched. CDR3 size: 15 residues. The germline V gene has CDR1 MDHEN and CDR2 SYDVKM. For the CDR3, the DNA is TGTGCCAGCAGGTCCACAGGGGCCAACACAGATACGCAGTATTTT. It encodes CASRSTGANTDTQYF. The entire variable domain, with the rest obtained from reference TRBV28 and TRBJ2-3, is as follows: DVKVTQSSRYLVKRTGEKVFLECVQDMDHENMFWYRQDPGLGLRLIYFSYDVKMKEKGDIPEGYSVSREKKERFSLILESASTNQTSMYLCASRSTGANTDTQYFGPGTRLTVL.